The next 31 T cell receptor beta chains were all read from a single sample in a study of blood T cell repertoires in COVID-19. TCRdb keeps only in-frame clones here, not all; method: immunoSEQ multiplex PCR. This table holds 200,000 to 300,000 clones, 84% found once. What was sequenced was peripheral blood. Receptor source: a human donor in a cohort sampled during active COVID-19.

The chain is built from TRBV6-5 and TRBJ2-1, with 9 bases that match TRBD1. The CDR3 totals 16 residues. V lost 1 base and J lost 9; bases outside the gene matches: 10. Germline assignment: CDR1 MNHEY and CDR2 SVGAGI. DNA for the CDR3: TGTGCCAGCAGTTACTTCAGACAGGGGGGCCCATTTGAGCAGTTCTTC. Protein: CASSYFRQGGPFEQFF.

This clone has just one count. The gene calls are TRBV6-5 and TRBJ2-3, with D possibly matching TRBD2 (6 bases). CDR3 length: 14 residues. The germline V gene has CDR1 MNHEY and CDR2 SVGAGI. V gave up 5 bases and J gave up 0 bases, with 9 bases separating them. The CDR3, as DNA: TGTGCCAGCAGTCCGGGGGTCAGCACAGATACGCAGTATTTT. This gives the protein CASSPGVSTDTQYF.

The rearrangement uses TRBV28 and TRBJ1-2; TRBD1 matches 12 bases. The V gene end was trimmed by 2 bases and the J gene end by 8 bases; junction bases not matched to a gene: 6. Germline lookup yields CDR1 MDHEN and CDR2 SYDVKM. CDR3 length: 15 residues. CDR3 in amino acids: CASSLRGQGARGYTF. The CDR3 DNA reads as TGTGCCAGCAGTTTAAGGGGACAGGGGGCGCGGGGCTACACCTTC.

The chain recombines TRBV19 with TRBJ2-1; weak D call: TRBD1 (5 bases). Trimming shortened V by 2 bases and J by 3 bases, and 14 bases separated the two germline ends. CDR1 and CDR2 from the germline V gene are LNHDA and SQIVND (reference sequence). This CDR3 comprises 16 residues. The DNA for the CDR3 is TGTGCCAGTAGTATAAGGTCAGGGATGGGCTACAATGAGCAGTTCTTC. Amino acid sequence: CASSIRSGMGYNEQFF.

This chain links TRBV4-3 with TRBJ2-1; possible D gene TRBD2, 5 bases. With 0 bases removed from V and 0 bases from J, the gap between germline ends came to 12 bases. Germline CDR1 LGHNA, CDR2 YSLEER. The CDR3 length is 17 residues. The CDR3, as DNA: TGCGCCAGCAGCCAAGATCTCGGGGTCTCCTCCTACAATGAGCAGTTCTTC. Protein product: CASSQDLGVSSYNEQFF.

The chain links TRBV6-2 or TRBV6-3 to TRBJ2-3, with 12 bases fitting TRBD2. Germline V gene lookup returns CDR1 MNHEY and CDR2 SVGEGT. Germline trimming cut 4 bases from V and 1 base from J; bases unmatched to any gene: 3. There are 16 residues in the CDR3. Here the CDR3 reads CASSFPSGGGTDTQYF. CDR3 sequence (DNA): TGTGCCAGCAGTTTTCCTAGCGGGGGGGGCACAGATACGCAGTATTTT.

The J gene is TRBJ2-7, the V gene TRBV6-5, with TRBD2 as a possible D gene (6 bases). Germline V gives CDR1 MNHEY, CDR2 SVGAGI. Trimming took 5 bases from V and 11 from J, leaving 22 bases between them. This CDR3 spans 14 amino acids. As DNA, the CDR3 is TGTGCCAGCAGTACGAGCCGGACCCAAAGGGAGGAGTACTTC. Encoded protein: CASSTSRTQREEYF.

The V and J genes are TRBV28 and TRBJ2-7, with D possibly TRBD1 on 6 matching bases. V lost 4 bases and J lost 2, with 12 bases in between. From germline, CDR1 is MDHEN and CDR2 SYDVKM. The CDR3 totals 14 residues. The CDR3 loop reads CASSSPRQAYEQYF. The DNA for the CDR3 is TGTGCCAGCAGTTCCCCCCGACAGGCCTACGAGCAGTACTTC.

Here the CDR3 DNA reads TGTGCCAGCAGCTTAGGGTCCGGTTCACTCTCCTACGAGCAGTACTTC. Amino acid sequence: CASSLGSGSLSYEQYF. The rearrangement joins TRBV11-2 to TRBJ2-7, with D unclear. The CDR3 is 16 residues long. Trimming took off 1 base at V and 0 bases at J, with 13 bases between the two ends. In germline, CDR1 is SGHAT, CDR2 FQNNGV. Complete variable domain (other parts from reference TRBV11-2 and TRBJ2-7): EAGVAQSPRYKIIEKRQSVAFWCNPISGHATLYWYQQILGQGPKLLIQFQNNGVVDDSQLPKDRFSAERLKGVDSTLKIQPAKLEDSAVYLCASSLGSGSLSYEQYFGPGTRLTVT.

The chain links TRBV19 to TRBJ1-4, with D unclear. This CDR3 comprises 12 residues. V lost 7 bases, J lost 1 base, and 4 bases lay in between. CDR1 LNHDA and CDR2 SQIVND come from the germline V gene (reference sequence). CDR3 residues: CASTKTNEKLFF. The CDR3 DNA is TGTGCCAGTACCAAAACTAATGAAAAACTGTTTTTT.

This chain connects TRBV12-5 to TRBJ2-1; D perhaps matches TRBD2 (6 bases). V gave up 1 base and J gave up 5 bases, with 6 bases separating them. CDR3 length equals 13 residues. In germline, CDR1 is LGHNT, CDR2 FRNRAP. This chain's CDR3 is CASGLAGDNEQFF. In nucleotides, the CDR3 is TGTGCTAGTGGTTTGGCGGGAGACAATGAGCAGTTCTTC.

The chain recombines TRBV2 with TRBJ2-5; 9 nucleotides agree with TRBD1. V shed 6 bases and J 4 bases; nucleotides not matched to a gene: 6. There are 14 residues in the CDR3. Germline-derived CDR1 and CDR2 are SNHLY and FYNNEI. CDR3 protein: CASRGDRVLETQYF. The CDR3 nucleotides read TGTGCCAGCAGAGGGGACAGGGTGTTAGAGACCCAGTACTTC.

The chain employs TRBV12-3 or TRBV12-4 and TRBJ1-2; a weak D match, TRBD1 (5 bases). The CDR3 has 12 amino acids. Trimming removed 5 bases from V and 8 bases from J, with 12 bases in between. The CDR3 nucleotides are TGTGCCAGCAGTACAGGCTTTGGAGGCTACACCTTC. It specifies CASSTGFGGYTF.

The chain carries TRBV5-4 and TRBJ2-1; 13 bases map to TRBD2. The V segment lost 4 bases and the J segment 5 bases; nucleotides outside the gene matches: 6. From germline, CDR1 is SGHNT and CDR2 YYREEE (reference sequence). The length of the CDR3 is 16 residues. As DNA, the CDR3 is TGTGCCAGCAGCCCCCGACTAGCGGGAGGCCACAATGAGCAGTTCTTC. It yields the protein CASSPRLAGGHNEQFF. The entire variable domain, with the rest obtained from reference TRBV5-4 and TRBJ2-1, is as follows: ETGVTQSPTHLIKTRGQQVTLRCSSQSGHNTVSWYQQALGQGPQFIFQYYREEENGRGNFPPRFSGLQFPNYSSELNVNALELDDSALYLCASSPRLAGGHNEQFFGPGTRLTVL.

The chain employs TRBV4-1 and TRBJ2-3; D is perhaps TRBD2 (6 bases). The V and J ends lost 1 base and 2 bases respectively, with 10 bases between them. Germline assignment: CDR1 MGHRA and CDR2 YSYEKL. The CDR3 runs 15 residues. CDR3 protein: CASSQGGLDTDTQYF. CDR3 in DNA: TGCGCCAGCAGCCAAGGGGGACTGGACACAGATACGCAGTATTTT.

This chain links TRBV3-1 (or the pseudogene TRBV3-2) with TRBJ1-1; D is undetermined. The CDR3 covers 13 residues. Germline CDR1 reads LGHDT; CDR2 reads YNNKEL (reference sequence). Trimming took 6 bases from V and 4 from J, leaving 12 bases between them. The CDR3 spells CASRKMESTEAFF. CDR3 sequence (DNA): TGTGCCAGCAGGAAGATGGAGAGCACTGAAGCTTTCTTT.

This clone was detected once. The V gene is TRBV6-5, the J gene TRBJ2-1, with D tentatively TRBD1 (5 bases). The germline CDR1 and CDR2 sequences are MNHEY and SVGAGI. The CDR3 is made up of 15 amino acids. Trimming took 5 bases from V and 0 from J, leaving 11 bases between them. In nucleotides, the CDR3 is TGTGCCAGCAGTACTCGACAGACCTCCTACAATGAGCAGTTCTTC. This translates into CASSTRQTSYNEQFF.

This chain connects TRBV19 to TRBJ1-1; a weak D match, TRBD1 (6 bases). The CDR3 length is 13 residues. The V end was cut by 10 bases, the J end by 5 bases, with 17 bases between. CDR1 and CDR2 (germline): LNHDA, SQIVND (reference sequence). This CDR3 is CATSTGWGTEAFF. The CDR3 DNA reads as TGTGCCACATCAACAGGGTGGGGAACTGAAGCTTTCTTT.

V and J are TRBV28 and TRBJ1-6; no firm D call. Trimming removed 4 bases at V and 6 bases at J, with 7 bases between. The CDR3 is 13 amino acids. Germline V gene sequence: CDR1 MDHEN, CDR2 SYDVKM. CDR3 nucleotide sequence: TGTGCCAGCAGTTATGAGGTTAATTCACCCCTCCACTTT. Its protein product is CASSYEVNSPLHF.

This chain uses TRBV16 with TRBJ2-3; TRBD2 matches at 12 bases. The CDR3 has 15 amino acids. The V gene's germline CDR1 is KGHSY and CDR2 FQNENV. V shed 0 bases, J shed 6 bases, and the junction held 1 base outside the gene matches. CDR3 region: CASSQSLAGGDTQYF. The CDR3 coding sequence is TGTGCCAGCAGCCAATCCCTAGCGGGAGGGGATACGCAGTATTTT. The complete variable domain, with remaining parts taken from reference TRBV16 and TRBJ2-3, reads GEEVAQTPKHLVRGEGQKAKLYCAPIKGHSYVFWYQQVLKNEFKFLISFQNENVFDETGMPKERFSAKCLPNSPCSLEIQATKLEDSAVYFCASSQSLAGGDTQYFGPGTRLTVL.

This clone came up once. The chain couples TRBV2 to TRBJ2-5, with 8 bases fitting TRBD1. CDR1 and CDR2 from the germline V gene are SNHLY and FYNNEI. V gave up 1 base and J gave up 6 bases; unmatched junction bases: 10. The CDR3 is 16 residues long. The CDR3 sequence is CASSEGAGGTVQTQYF. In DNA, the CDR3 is TGTGCCAGCAGTGAAGGCGCAGGGGGCACAGTTCAGACCCAGTACTTC.

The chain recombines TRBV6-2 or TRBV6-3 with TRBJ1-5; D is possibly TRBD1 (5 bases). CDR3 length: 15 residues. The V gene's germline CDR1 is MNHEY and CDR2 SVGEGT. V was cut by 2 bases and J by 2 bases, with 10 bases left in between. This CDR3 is CASSYPTVGNQPQHF. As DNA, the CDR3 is TGTGCCAGCAGTTACCCGACAGTCGGCAATCAGCCCCAGCATTTT.

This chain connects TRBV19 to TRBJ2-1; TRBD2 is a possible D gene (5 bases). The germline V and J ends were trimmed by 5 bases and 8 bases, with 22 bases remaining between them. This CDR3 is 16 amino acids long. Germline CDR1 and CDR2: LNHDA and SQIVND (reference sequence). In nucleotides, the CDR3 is TGTGCCAGTAGTGACCCTGGGATAGCTCGGAGGCATGAGCAGTTCTTC. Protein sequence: CASSDPGIARRHEQFF.

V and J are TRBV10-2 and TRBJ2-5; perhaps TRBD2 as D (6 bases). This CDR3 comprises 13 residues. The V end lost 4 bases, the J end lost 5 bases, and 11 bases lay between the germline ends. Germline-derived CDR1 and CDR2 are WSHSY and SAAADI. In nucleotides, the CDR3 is TGCGCCAGCAGTGGGGAGGTTGTGGAGACCCAGTACTTC. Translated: CASSGEVVETQYF.

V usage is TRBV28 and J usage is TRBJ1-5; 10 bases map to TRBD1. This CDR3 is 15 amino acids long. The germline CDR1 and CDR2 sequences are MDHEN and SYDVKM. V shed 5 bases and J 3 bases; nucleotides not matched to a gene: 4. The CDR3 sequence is CASSPTGGVNQPQHF. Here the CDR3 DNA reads TGTGCCAGCAGTCCGACAGGGGGCGTCAATCAGCCCCAGCATTTT.

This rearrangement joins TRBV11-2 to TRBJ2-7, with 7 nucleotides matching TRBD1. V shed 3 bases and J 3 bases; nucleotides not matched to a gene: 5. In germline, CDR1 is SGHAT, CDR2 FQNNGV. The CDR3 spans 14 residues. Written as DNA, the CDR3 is TGTGCCAGCAGCTTTGGGGACAGCTTCTACGAGCAGTACTTC. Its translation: CASSFGDSFYEQYF.

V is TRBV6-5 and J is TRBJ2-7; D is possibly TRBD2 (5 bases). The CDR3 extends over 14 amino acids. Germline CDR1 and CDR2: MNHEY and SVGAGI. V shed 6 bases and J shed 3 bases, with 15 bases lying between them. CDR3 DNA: TGTGCCAGCAGCCTGAGCCCGGGGAGCTACGAGCAGTACTTC. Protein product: CASSLSPGSYEQYF.

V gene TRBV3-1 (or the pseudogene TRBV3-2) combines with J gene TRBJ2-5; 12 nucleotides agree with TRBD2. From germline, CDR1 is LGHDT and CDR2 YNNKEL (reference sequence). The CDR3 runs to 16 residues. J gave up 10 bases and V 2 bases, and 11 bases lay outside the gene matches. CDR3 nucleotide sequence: TGTGCCAGCAGCCAACTAACTAGCGGGGGGTCTAGAAACCAGTACTTC. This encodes CASSQLTSGGSRNQYF.

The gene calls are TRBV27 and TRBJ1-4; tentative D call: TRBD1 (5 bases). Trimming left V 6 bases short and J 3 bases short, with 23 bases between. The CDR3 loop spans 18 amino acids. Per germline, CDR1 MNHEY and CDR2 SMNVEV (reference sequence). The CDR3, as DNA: TGTGCCAGCAGCCGCCGGGGGTGGGAGGGAGCACCTAATGAAAAACTGTTTTTT. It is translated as CASSRRGWEGAPNEKLFF.

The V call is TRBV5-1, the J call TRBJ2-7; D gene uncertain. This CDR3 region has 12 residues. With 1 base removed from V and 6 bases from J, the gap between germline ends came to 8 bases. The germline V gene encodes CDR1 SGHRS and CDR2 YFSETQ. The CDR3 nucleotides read TGCGCCAGCAGCTTGTCGTTCCGCGAGCAGTACTTC. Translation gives CASSLSFREQYF.

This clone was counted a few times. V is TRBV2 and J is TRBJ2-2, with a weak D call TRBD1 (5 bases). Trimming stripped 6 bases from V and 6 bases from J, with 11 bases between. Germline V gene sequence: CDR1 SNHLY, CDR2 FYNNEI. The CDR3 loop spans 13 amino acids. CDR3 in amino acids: CASRADSAGELFF. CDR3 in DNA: TGTGCCAGCAGGGCAGACAGCGCCGGGGAGCTGTTTTTT.